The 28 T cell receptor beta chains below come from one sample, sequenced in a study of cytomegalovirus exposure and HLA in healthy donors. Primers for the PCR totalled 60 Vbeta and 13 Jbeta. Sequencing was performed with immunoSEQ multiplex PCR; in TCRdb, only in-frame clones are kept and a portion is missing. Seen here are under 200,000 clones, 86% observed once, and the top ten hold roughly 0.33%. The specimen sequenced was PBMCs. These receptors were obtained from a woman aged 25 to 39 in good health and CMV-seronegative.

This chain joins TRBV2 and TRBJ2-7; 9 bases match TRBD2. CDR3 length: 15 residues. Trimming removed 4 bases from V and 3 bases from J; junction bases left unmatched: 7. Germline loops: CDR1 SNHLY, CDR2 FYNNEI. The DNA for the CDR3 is TGTGCCAGCAGTGGGGATATAGCGGGAGTCTACGAGCAGTACTTC. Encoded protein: CASSGDIAGVYEQYF.

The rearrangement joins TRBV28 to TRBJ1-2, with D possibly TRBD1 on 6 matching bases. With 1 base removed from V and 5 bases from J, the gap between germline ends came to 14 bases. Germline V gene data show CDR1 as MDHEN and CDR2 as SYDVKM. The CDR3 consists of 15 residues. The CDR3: CASSLSAGEGYGYTF. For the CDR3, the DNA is TGTGCCAGCAGTTTATCCGCAGGGGAGGGATATGGCTACACCTTC.

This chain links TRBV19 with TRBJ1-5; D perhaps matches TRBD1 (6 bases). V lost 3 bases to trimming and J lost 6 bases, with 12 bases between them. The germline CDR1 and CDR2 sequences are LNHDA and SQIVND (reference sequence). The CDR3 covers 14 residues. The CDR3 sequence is CASSIGQWAQPQHF. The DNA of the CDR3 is TGTGCCAGTAGTATCGGACAGTGGGCTCAGCCCCAGCATTTT. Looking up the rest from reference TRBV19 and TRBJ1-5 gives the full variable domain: DGGITQSPKYLFRKEGQNVTLSCEQNLNHDAMYWYRQDPGQGLRLIYYSQIVNDFQKGDIAEGYSVSREKKESFPLTVTSAQKNPTAFYLCASSIGQWAQPQHFGDGTRLSIL.

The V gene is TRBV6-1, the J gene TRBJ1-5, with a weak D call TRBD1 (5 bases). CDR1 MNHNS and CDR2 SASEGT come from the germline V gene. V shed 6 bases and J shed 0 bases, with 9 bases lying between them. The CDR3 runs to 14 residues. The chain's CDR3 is CASRRTLSNQPQHF. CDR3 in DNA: TGTGCCAGCAGACGGACACTTAGCAATCAGCCCCAGCATTTT.

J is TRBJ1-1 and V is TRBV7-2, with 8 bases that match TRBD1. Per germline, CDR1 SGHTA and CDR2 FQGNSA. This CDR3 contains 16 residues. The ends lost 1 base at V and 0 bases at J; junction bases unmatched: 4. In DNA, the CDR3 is TGTGCCAGCAGCTTAGATGGGACAGGTATGAACACTGAAGCTTTCTTT. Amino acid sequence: CASSLDGTGMNTEAFF.

In nucleotides, the CDR3 is TGCGCCAGCAGTTTACTGTCAGATACGCAGTATTTT. Translation: CASSLLSDTQYF. This chain connects TRBV5-1 to TRBJ2-3; D is unclear. The ends were cut back, 5 bases at V and 4 bases at J, with 8 bases in the middle. Germline CDR1 SGHRS, CDR2 YFSETQ. This CDR3 spans 12 amino acids.

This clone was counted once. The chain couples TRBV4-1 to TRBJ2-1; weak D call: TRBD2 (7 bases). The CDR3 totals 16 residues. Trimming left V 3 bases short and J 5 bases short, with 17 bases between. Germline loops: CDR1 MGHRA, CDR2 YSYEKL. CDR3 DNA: TGCGCCAGCAGCCACCGAAGGGGGGGATATGACAATGAGCAGTTCTTC. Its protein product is CASSHRRGGYDNEQFF.

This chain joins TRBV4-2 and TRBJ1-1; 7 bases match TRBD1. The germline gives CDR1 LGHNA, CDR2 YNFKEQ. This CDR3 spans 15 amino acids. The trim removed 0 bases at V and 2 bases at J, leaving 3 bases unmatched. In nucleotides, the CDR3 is TGTGCCAGCAGCCAAGAAGGGACAGTAAACACTGAAGCTTTCTTT. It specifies CASSQEGTVNTEAFF.

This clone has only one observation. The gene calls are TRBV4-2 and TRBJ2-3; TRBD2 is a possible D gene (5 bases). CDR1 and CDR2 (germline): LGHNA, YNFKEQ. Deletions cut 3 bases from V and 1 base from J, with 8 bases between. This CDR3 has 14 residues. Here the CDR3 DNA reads TGTGCCAGCAGCCAGGCCGGGGGCACAGATACGCAGTATTTT. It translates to CASSQAGGTDTQYF.

The CDR3 nucleotides read TGTGCCAGCAGCGTAGCGGTAGCCAAAAACATTCAGTACTTC. Translation gives CASSVAVAKNIQYF. The J gene is TRBJ2-4, the V gene TRBV9; no firm D call. Trimming took 0 bases from V and 0 from J, leaving 4 bases between them. The CDR3 extends over 14 amino acids. Germline CDR1 reads SGDLS; CDR2 reads YYNGEE.

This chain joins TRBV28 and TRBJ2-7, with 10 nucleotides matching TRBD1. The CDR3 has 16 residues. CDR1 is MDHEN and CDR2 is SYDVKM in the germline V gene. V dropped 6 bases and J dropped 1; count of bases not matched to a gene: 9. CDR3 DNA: TGTGCCAGCAGAGGTGGCCGGGGACAGGGGTCCTACGAGCAGTACTTC. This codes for CASRGGRGQGSYEQYF.

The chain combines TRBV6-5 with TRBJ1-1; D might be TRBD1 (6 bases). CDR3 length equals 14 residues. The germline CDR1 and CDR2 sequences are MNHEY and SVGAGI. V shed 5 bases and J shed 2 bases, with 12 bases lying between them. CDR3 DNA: TGTGCCAGCAGTCGAGGGACAACCAACACTGAAGCTTTCTTT. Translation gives CASSRGTTNTEAFF.

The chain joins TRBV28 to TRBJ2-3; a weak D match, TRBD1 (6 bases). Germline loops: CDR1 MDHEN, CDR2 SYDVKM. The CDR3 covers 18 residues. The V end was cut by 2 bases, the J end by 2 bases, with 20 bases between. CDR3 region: CASSLPRRQETNTDTQYF. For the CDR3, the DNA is TGTGCCAGCAGTTTACCCCGCCGACAGGAGACCAACACAGATACGCAGTATTTT.

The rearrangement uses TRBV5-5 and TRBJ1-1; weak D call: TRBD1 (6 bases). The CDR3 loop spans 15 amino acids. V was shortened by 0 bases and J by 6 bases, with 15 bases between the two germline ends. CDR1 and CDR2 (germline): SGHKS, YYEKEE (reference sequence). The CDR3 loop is CASSLEGGGWSEAFF. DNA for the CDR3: TGTGCCAGCAGCTTGGAAGGGGGGGGTTGGTCTGAAGCTTTCTTT.

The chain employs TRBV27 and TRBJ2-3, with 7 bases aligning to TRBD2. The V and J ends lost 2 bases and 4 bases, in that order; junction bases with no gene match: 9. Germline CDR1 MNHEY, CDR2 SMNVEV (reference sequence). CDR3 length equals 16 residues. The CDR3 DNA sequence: TGTGCCAGCAGTTTAGATCCAGGCGGGAGTTCAGATACGCAGTATTTT. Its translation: CASSLDPGGSSDTQYF.

The CDR3 nucleotides read TGTGCCAGCAGCCAACGCTTCGCAGGGGGGACTGAAGCTTTCTTT. As protein: CASSQRFAGGTEAFF. The chain couples TRBV25-1 to TRBJ1-1; the match to TRBD1 covers 7 bases. Germline V gene data show CDR1 as MGHDK and CDR2 as SYGVNS. The CDR3 totals 15 residues. With 6 bases clipped from V and 5 bases from J, the junction kept 12 bases outside the gene matches.

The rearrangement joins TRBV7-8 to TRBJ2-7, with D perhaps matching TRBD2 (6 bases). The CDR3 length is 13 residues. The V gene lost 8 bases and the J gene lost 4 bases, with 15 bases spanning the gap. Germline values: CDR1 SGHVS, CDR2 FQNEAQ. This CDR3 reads CASAWDSRYEQYF. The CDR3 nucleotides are TGTGCCAGCGCTTGGGACTCCCGGTACGAGCAGTACTTC. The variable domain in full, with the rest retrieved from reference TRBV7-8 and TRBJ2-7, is GAGVSQSPRYKVAKRGQDVALRCDPISGHVSLFWYQQALGQGPEFLTYFQNEAQLDKSGLPSDRFFAERPEGSVSTLKIQRTQQEDSAVYLCASAWDSRYEQYFGPGTRLTVT.

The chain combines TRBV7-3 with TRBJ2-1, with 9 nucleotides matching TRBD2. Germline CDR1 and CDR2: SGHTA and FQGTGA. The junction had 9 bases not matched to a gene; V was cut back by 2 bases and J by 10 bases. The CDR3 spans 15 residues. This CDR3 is CASSLVAGTSYEQFF. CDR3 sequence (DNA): TGTGCCAGCAGCTTAGTGGCGGGGACTAGCTACGAGCAGTTCTTC.

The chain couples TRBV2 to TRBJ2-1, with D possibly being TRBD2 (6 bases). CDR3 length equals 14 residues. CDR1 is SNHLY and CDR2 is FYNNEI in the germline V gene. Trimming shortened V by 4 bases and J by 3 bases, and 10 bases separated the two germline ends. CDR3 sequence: CASSVGGHYNEQFF. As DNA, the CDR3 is TGTGCCAGCAGTGTTGGAGGGCACTACAATGAGCAGTTCTTC.

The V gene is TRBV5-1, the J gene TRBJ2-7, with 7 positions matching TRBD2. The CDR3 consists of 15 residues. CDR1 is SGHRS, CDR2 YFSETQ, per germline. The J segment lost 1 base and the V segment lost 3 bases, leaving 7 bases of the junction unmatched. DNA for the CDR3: TGCGCCAGCAGCTCAGCGGGGTCTGGGTCCTACGAGCAGTACTTC. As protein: CASSSAGSGSYEQYF.

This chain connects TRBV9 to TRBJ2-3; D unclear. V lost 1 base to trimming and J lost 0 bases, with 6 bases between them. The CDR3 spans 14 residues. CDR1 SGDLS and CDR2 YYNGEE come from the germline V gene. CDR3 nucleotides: TGTGCCAGCAGCGTACAACTGAGCACAGATACGCAGTATTTT. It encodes CASSVQLSTDTQYF.

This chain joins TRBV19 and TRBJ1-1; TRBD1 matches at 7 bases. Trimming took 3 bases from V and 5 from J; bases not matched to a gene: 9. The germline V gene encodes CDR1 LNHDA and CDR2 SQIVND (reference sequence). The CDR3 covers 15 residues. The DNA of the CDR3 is TGTGCCAGTAGTATCCTACAGGGGAAGGGGACTGAAGCTTTCTTT. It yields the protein CASSILQGKGTEAFF.

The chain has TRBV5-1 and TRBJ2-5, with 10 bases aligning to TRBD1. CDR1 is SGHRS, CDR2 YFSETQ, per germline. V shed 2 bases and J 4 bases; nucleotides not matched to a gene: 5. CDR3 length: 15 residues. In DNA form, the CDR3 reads TGCGCCAGCAGCTTCGCCGGACAGGGGGGAGAGACCCAGTACTTC. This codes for CASSFAGQGGETQYF.

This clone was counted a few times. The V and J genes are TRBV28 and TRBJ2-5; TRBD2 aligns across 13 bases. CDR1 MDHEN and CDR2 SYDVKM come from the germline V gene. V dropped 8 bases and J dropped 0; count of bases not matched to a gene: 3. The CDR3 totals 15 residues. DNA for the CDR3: TGTGCCAGCGGGACTAGCGGGGCGTACCAAGAGACCCAGTACTTC. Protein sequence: CASGTSGAYQETQYF.

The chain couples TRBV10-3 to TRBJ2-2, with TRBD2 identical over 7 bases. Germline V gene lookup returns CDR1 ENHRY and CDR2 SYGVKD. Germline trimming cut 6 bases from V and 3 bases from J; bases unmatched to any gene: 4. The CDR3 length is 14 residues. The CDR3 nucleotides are TGTGCCATCAGGCCAGGGAGGGACACCGGGGAGCTGTTTTTT. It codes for CAIRPGRDTGELFF.

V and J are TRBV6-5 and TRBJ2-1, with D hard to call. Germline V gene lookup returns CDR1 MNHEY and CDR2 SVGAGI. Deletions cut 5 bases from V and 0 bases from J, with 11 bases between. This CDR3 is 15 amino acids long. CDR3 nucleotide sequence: TGTGCCAGCAGTGGAGATAGCCTCTCCTACAATGAGCAGTTCTTC. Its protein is CASSGDSLSYNEQFF.

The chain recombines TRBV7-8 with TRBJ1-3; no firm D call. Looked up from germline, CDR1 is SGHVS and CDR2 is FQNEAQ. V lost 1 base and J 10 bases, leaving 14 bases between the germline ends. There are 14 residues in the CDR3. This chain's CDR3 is CASSLEAEWNTIYF. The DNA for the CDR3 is TGTGCCAGCAGCTTAGAAGCGGAATGGAATACCATATATTTT. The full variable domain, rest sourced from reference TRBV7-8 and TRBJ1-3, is GAGVSQSPRYKVAKRGQDVALRCDPISGHVSLFWYQQALGQGPEFLTYFQNEAQLDKSGLPSDRFFAERPEGSVSTLKIQRTQQEDSAVYLCASSLEAEWNTIYFGEGSWLTVV.

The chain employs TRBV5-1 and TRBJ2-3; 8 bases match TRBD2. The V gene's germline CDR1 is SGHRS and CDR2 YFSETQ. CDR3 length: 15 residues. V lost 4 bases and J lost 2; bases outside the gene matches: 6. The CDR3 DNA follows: TGCGCCAGCAGCAATAGCGGGACGGACACAGATACGCAGTATTTT. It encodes CASSNSGTDTDTQYF.